A single T cell receptor beta chain is shown here with its context. Ahead of thyroid surgery, no patient had received treatment of any kind. MiXCR reprocessed the PCR reads for TCRdb. The data contain 35,000 or so clones, roughly a sixth of them singletons. The data were obtained in a study of metastatic and nonmetastatic thyroid tumors. Trimming left V 6 bases short and J 8 bases short, with 14 bases between. The CDR3 is made up of 12 amino acids. CDR1 is DFQATT, CDR2 SNEGSKA, per germline (reference sequence). The rearrangement links TRBV20-1 to TRBJ2-1, with D perhaps matching TRBD1 (6 bases). This clonotype was obtained from a male donor with papillary thyroid cancer or a benign thyroid nodule (not recorded which). Some clones in this sample may be carry-over from other donors' samples. Sequencing used blood. DNA of the CDR3: TGCAGTGCCACACAGGGTATCGATGAGCAGTTCTTC. Encoded protein: CSATQGIDEQFF.